This record looks at one TCR beta chain sequence and its context. It was with random hexamers that roughly 0.45 to 1 ug RNA was reverse transcribed. A single record per CDR3 protein comes from TCRdb applying MiXCR to the immunoSEQ multiplex PCR reads. The table lists about 430,000 distinct CDR3 sequences, around 85% of them singletons. The sample originates from a study of CD8 T cells in Susac syndrome. CDR1 is GTSNPN and CDR2 is SVGIG in the germline V gene (reference sequence). There are 15 residues in the CDR3. The V end was cut by 1 base, the J end by 8 bases, with 17 bases between. This chain joins TRBV30 and TRBJ1-4; tentative D call: TRBD1 (6 bases). The sequence came from a human donor with multiple sclerosis. The material sequenced was CD8+ T cells from PBMCs. The DNA of the CDR3 is TGTGCCTGGAGTGCTTTCACCGGGACACTGGAAAAACTGTTTTTT. As protein: CAWSAFTGTLEKLFF.